This entry concerns a single TCR beta chain. V shed 4 bases and J 8 bases; nucleotides not matched to a gene: 9. Per germline, CDR1 SGHVS and CDR2 FQNEAQ. The CDR3 runs to 15 residues. This specimen comes from a study of blood T cells in healthy people across ages. Through a sample-barcoded 5' primer and a J-beta primer mix, a second PCR was run for roughly 7 to 11 cycles. TCRdb passed the 5' RACE reads through MiXCR, listing each CDR3 protein once. The sample carries 1,800,000 or so distinct CDR3 sequences, approximately 40% recorded once. The source material was blood. The chain carries TRBV7-8 and TRBJ2-1; 9 nucleotides line up with TRBD1. The receptor's source is a human donor in good health. CDR3 sequence reads: CASSSHRGLVHEQFF. The CDR3 region has the DNA TGTGCCAGCAGCTCTCACAGGGGGCTGGTACATGAGCAGTTCTTC.